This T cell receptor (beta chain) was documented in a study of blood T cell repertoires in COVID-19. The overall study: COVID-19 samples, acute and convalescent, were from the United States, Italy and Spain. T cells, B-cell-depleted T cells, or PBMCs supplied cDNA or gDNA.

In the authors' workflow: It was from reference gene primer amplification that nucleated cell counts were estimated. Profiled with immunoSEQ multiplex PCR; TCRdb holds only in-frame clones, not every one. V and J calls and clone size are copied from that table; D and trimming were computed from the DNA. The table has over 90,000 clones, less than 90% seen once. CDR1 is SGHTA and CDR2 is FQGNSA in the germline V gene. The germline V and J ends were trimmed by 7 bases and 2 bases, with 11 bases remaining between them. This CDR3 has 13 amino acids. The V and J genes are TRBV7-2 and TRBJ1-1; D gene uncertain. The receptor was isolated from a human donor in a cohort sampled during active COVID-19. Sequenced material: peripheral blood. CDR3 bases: TGTGCCAGCACCCAGAATCGAAACACTGAAGCTTTCTTT. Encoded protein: CASTQNRNTEAFF.